This T cell receptor beta chain was documented in a study of control samples from healthy donors and cancer patients (dated by TCRdb to 2019 to 2021). To prepare the library, the immunoSEQ multiplex PCR assay was applied. TCRdb limited this immuneACCESS table to in-frame rearrangements with V and J called. A share of clones is missing; checked studies link under half to unresolved V genes, and the rest is unexplained. The sample data list 130,000 or so clones, and about 89% of these were observed just once. The ten largest clones capture around 7.3% of the sample. Here V drops 3 bases and J drops 5 bases, and the junction holds 6 bases not matched to any gene. The CDR3 spans 14 residues, from the cysteine through the phenylalanine. The kept DNA is CDR3 alone, 42 bases in frame from the first base. From the germline V gene (reference sequence), CDR1 is LGHDT and CDR2 is YNNKEL. As concerns this clone: Its antigen remains unidentified. No per-base quality is available; no much larger clone lies one base away.

Rearrangement joined TRBV3-1 (or the pseudogene TRBV3-2) to TRBJ1-2, with 7 junctional bases fitting TRBD1. Sequencing was done on a sample of blood. The source of this sequence is a man younger than 35 in good health. The CDR3: CASSQRDSGYGYTF. The DNA reads TGTGCCAGCAGCCAGCGGGACAGTGGGTATGGCTACACCTTC.